Below are 10 T cell receptor beta chains sequenced from a single sample in a study of STAT3 mutations in large granular lymphocyte leukemia. Whole-study findings and limits: At least one immunodominant TCR beta clonotype appeared in every T-cell large granular lymphocyte leukemia patient.

Some clones are missing from TCRdb's copy, which holds only in-frame ones; the method was immunoSEQ multiplex PCR. The sample shows roughly 14,000 clones, 80% to 95% of them seen only once. Antigen specificity for these receptors is unknown. The specimen was peripheral blood mononuclear cells. Receptor source: a woman in her 50s with T-cell large granular lymphocyte leukemia. Some clones in this sample may be carry-over from other donors' samples.

The chain is built from TRBV6-5 and TRBJ1-2; D ambiguous. Trimming left V 7 bases short and J 3 bases short, with 15 bases between. CDR1 is MNHEY and CDR2 is SVGAGI in the germline V gene. The CDR3 length is 14 residues. The CDR3 spells CASTLTAGYYGYTF. As DNA, the CDR3 is TGTGCCAGCACCCTCACCGCGGGATACTATGGCTACACCTTC.

The V gene is TRBV7-9, the J gene TRBJ2-2; either TRBD1 or TRBD2 may fit D (5 bases each). The germline CDR1 and CDR2 sequences are SEHNR and FQNEAQ (reference sequence). Trimming shortened V by 5 bases and J by 2 bases, and 12 bases separated the two germline ends. CDR3 length: 15 amino acids. CDR3 protein: CASSAVRGNTGELFF. The DNA for the CDR3 is TGTGCCAGCAGCGCGGTGAGGGGTAACACCGGGGAGCTGTTTTTT.

The genes are TRBV28 and TRBJ2-5; tentatively, D is TRBD2 (5 bases). CDR1 is MDHEN, CDR2 SYDVKM, per germline. Trimming took off 8 bases at V and 4 bases at J, with 17 bases between the two ends. The CDR3 totals 14 residues. Written as DNA, the CDR3 is TGTGCCAGCGGAACCAGGCGGGCGGGAGAGACCCAGTACTTC. Its translation is CASGTRRAGETQYF.

The chain recombines TRBV28 with TRBJ1-5, with a weak D call TRBD1 (5 bases). Germline assignment: CDR1 MDHEN and CDR2 SYDVKM. The CDR3 is 16 residues long. The ends were cut back, 5 bases at V and 5 bases at J, with 19 bases in the middle. CDR3 in DNA: TGTGCCAGCAGTAGCACCGGGACGCCGGGGGATCAGCCCCAGCATTTT. Amino acids: CASSSTGTPGDQPQHF.

The gene calls are TRBV5-6 and TRBJ2-2; D not resolved. The CDR3 consists of 14 residues. With 2 bases removed from V and 5 bases from J, the gap between germline ends came to 10 bases. The germline CDR1 and CDR2 sequences are SGHDT and YYEEEE. CDR3 in amino acids: CASSFGHLTGELFF. The CDR3 DNA is TGTGCCAGCAGCTTTGGGCATCTAACCGGGGAGCTGTTTTTT.

V is TRBV19 and J is TRBJ1-1, with TRBD1 identical over 10 bases. V shed 3 bases, J shed 9 bases, and the junction held 13 bases outside the gene matches. Germline V gene lookup returns CDR1 LNHDA and CDR2 SQIVND (reference sequence). The CDR3 loop spans 16 amino acids. This CDR3 is CASSMEGTGAIDKAFF. The CDR3 coding sequence is TGTGCCAGTAGTATGGAAGGGACAGGGGCTATAGACAAAGCTTTCTTT.

The chain recombines TRBV5-4 with TRBJ1-1; 8 nucleotides agree with TRBD1. V trimming: 1 base; J trimming: 1 base; junction bases outside the gene matches: 3. The CDR3 runs 15 residues. In germline, CDR1 is SGHNT, CDR2 YYREEE (reference sequence). The chain's CDR3 is CASSLTGGENTEAFF. CDR3 coding DNA: TGTGCCAGCAGCTTGACAGGGGGGGAGAACACTGAAGCTTTCTTT.

The gene calls are TRBV6-5 and TRBJ2-1; D may correspond to TRBD1 or TRBD2 (5 bases each). Between the trimmed V and J ends, which lost 2 bases and 3 bases, there was a span of 14 bases. This CDR3 is built from 16 residues. Germline CDR1 MNHEY, CDR2 SVGAGI. The CDR3 sequence is CASSYELGESYNEQFF. CDR3 in DNA: TGTGCCAGCAGTTACGAATTGGGGGAGAGCTACAATGAGCAGTTCTTC.

The rearrangement joins TRBV7-2 to TRBJ2-2; 7 bases agree with TRBD1. The CDR3 runs 15 residues. Germline V gives CDR1 SGHTA, CDR2 FQGNSA. After removal of 5 bases from V and 3 bases from J, the junction contained 6 bases not matched to a gene. CDR3 coding DNA: TGTGCCAGCAGCACCCGACAGGGTCACACCGGGGAGCTGTTTTTT. Protein: CASSTRQGHTGELFF.

This chain uses TRBV10-2 with TRBJ2-7, with D uncertain. Trimming removed 6 bases at V and 2 bases at J, with 8 bases between. The CDR3 spans 12 residues. The germline gives CDR1 WSHSY, CDR2 SAAADI. The CDR3 DNA is TGCGCCAGCAGCAGTTCGGCCTACGAGCAGTACTTC. It specifies CASSSSAYEQYF.